This is a list of T cell receptor beta chains from one sample in a study of blood T cell repertoires in COVID-19. Clones were sequenced by immunoSEQ multiplex PCR, and TCRdb holds only the in-frame ones, with some missing. The sample lists hundreds of thousands of clones; roughly 87% were seen once. The specimen was PBMCs or T cells enriched from blood (not recorded which). The receptor source for this set is a woman in her thirties who had recovered from COVID-19. The CDR3 runs from the conserved cysteine through the conserved F or W. The order of the fields is clone size, J gene, D gene, V gene, CDR3 DNA, CDR3 protein. A D gene is named only where the DNA matches it firmly. Size tells how often a clone was seen (once, few, many) or the class of an expanded clone, and some rows leave it out.

size: few
J: TRBJ2-7
D: .
V: TRBV2
DNA: TGTGCCAGCAGTGAAGGCCAGGGCTCCTACGAGCAGTACTTC
CDR3: CASSEGQGSYEQYF

size: .
J: TRBJ2-7
D: TRBD2
V: TRBV5-1
DNA: TGCGCCAGCAGCTTTTGGGCGGGAGGAGGTGAGCAGTACTTC
CDR3: CASSFWAGGGEQYF

size: .
J: TRBJ2-7
D: .
V: TRBV15
DNA: TGTGCCACCAGCAGAGGGCGGGGATCCTACGAGCAGTACTTC
CDR3: CATSRGRGSYEQYF

size: .
J: TRBJ1-5
D: .
V: TRBV18
DNA: TGTGCCAGCTCCCGGGTTAGGGGCGATCAGCCCCAGCATTTT
CDR3: CASSRVRGDQPQHF

size: few
J: TRBJ1-2
D: TRBD1
V: TRBV27
DNA: TGTGCCAGCGGACGTCCCGGGACAGGGTTGGACTATGGCTACACCTTC
CDR3: CASGRPGTGLDYGYTF

size: .
J: TRBJ1-2
D: .
V: TRBV19
DNA: TGTGCCACCACGCTGGGGGCTTTGGAATATGGCTACACCTTC
CDR3: CATTLGALEYGYTF

size: .
J: TRBJ2-2
D: TRBD2
V: TRBV7-9
DNA: TGTGCCAGCAGCTTAGGTGCGGCGGGGGGCAACACCGGGGAGCTGTTTTTT
CDR3: CASSLGAAGGNTGELFF

size: .
J: TRBJ1-3
D: .
V: TRBV4-2
DNA: TGTGCCAGCAGCCAAGTCGGACAGTACTCTGGAAACACCATATATTTT
CDR3: CASSQVGQYSGNTIYF

size: .
J: TRBJ2-7
D: TRBD1
V: TRBV28
DNA: TGTGCCAGCAGTTTGTCTAGGACAGGACGATACGAGCAGTACTTC
CDR3: CASSLSRTGRYEQYF

size: once
J: TRBJ2-1
D: .
V: TRBV9
DNA: TGTGCCAGCAGCGCCCCAGGGCTCTCTTACAATGAGCAGTTCTTC
CDR3: CASSAPGLSYNEQFF

size: .
J: TRBJ1-5
D: .
V: TRBV19
DNA: TGTGCCAGTAGAGGGAGGGACAATCAGCCCCAGCATTTT
CDR3: CASRGRDNQPQHF

size: .
J: TRBJ1-2
D: .
V: TRBV7-9
DNA: TGTGCCAGCAGAAAACAGGATAACCGATATGGCTACACCTTC
CDR3: CASRKQDNRYGYTF

size: .
J: TRBJ2-3
D: TRBD2
V: TRBV28
DNA: TGTGCCAGCAGCCCGAGCGGGAGGGAAAACACAGATACGCAGTATTTT
CDR3: CASSPSGRENTDTQYF

size: .
J: TRBJ2-4
D: TRBD2
V: TRBV7-2
DNA: TGTGCCAGCAGCTTTTCTAGCGGGAGAGGAAACATTCAGTACTTC
CDR3: CASSFSSGRGNIQYF

size: once
J: TRBJ1-1
D: .
V: TRBV19
DNA: TGTGCCACAGGGGCAGGGAACACTGAAGCTTTCTTT
CDR3: CATGAGNTEAFF

size: .
J: TRBJ2-1
D: TRBD2
V: TRBV29-1
DNA: TGCAGCGCATCCTTGAGACTAGCGGGAGGAGGGCGTCTGTTCTTC
CDR3: CSASLRLAGGGRLFF

size: many
J: TRBJ1-6
D: .
V: TRBV6-5
DNA: TGTGCCAGCAGTTCTATCCGGGACGGGAGTAAGGCACCCCTCCACTTT
CDR3: CASSSIRDGSKAPLHF

size: .
J: TRBJ2-2
D: TRBD2
V: TRBV10-3
DNA: TGTGCCATCAGTGATAAAGCGGGACTCACCGGGGAGCTGTTTTTT
CDR3: CAISDKAGLTGELFF

size: few
J: TRBJ2-7
D: TRBD1
V: TRBV5-4
DNA: TGTGCCAGCAGCGGAATACAGGGGGGAACCTACGAGCAGTACTTC
CDR3: CASSGIQGGTYEQYF

size: .
J: TRBJ2-3
D: .
V: TRBV9
DNA: TGTGCCAGCAGCGTAGGTGAACTTCTCCGCACAGATACGCAGTATTTT
CDR3: CASSVGELLRTDTQYF

size: .
J: TRBJ1-1
D: .
V: TRBV29-1
DNA: TGCAGCGTGGCCGGACAGCCAAACACTGAAGCTTTCTTT
CDR3: CSVAGQPNTEAFF

size: .
J: TRBJ2-1
D: .
V: TRBV7-9
DNA: TGTGCCAGCAGCTTAGTATGGGGGCGTGATTATTACAATGAGCAGTTCTTC
CDR3: CASSLVWGRDYYNEQFF

size: .
J: TRBJ1-6
D: TRBD1
V: TRBV18
DNA: TGTGCCAGCTCACCAAGCGCCCCCGGGACAGGGATCTCACCCCTCCACTTT
CDR3: CASSPSAPGTGISPLHF

size: .
J: TRBJ2-1
D: TRBD2
V: TRBV29-1
DNA: TGCAGCGTTAGGCCGGGACTAGCGGGAGGGCCCACCTACAATGAGCAGTTCTTC
CDR3: CSVRPGLAGGPTYNEQFF

size: .
J: TRBJ2-2
D: .
V: TRBV15
DNA: TGTGCCACCAAGACCGGGACACTGAACACCGGGGAGCTGTTTTTT
CDR3: CATKTGTLNTGELFF

size: few
J: TRBJ1-6
D: TRBD1
V: TRBV10-3
DNA: TGTGCCATCAGGGAGGGACAGGGCAATTCACCCCTCCACTTT
CDR3: CAIREGQGNSPLHF

size: .
J: TRBJ2-7
D: .
V: TRBV28
DNA: TGTGCCAGCAGTGTAACAGGGAGCTCCTACGAGCAGTACTTC
CDR3: CASSVTGSSYEQYF

size: .
J: TRBJ2-5
D: TRBD2
V: TRBV2
DNA: TGTGCCAGCAGTGCTAGCGGGAGGATCGGGGAGACCCAGTACTTC
CDR3: CASSASGRIGETQYF

size: .
J: TRBJ1-5
D: .
V: TRBV15
DNA: TGTGCCACCCGATATGGGGGGAGGACCCAGCCCCAGCATTTT
CDR3: CATRYGGRTQPQHF

size: .
J: TRBJ2-1
D: TRBD2
V: TRBV6-2/TRBV6-3
DNA: TGTGCCAGCAGTTACGAAGCGGGAGGCCTCTACAATGAGCAGTTCTTC
CDR3: CASSYEAGGLYNEQFF

size: .
J: TRBJ1-1
D: .
V: TRBV9
DNA: TGTGCCAGCAGGGAAGGACAGAAGAACACTGAAGCTTTCTTT
CDR3: CASREGQKNTEAFF

size: .
J: TRBJ2-2
D: .
V: TRBV5-1
DNA: TGCGCCAGCAGCTTGGACAGGGTGGCCACCGGGGAGCTGTTTTTT
CDR3: CASSLDRVATGELFF

size: once
J: TRBJ2-2
D: .
V: TRBV12-3/TRBV12-4
DNA: TGTGCCAGCAGTCCCGACTCCGGGGAGCTGTTTTTT
CDR3: CASSPDSGELFF

size: .
J: TRBJ2-7
D: TRBD1
V: TRBV7-2
DNA: TGTGCCAGCAGCTTAGCGAGGGGACAGGGCTCCTACGAGCAGTACTTC
CDR3: CASSLARGQGSYEQYF

size: .
J: TRBJ2-1
D: TRBD2
V: TRBV11-2
DNA: TGTGCCAGCAGCTTAGATTCGGCGGGAGGGATCTACAATGAGCAGTTCTTC
CDR3: CASSLDSAGGIYNEQFF

size: .
J: TRBJ2-7
D: .
V: TRBV28
DNA: TGTGCCAGCAGTTTAAAGGGGTACGAGCAGTACTTC
CDR3: CASSLKGYEQYF

size: .
J: TRBJ2-4
D: .
V: TRBV27
DNA: TGTGCCAGAACAGGGTACGAAAACATTCAGTACTTC
CDR3: CARTGYENIQYF

size: .
J: TRBJ2-1
D: TRBD1
V: TRBV27
DNA: TGTGCCAGCAGTTTCCCGACAGGGGGGAATGAGCAGTTCTTC
CDR3: CASSFPTGGNEQFF

size: .
J: TRBJ2-2
D: TRBD1
V: TRBV4-1
DNA: TGCGCCAGCACCTTGACAGGGACAAACACCGGGGAGCTGTTTTTT
CDR3: CASTLTGTNTGELFF

size: .
J: TRBJ1-2
D: .
V: TRBV6-6
DNA: TGTGCCAGCAGTTTGACAGGCTACACCTTC
CDR3: CASSLTGYTF

size: once
J: TRBJ2-2
D: .
V: TRBV6-5
DNA: TGTGCCAGCAGTTACTACCCCGGGTCGAGCGCCGGGGAGCTGTTTTTT
CDR3: CASSYYPGSSAGELFF

size: .
J: TRBJ1-1
D: .
V: TRBV4-1
DNA: TGCGCCAGCAGCTTCGATAGGAACACTGAAGCTTTCTTT
CDR3: CASSFDRNTEAFF

size: .
J: TRBJ1-2
D: .
V: TRBV7-9
DNA: TGTGCCAGCACAACGGACAGCAATGGCTACACCTTC
CDR3: CASTTDSNGYTF

size: .
J: TRBJ1-3
D: .
V: TRBV4-2
DNA: TGTGCCAGCAGCCAAGATAGGGGATCTGGAAACACCATATATTTT
CDR3: CASSQDRGSGNTIYF

size: .
J: TRBJ2-1
D: .
V: TRBV6-1
DNA: TGTGCCAGCAGTGAAGTACTGGGGGGAGTCTTTTACAATGAGCAGTTCTTC
CDR3: CASSEVLGGVFYNEQFF

size: .
J: TRBJ1-6
D: .
V: TRBV11-2
DNA: TGTGCCAGCAGCCCCCAAACAGGGAACAATTCACCCCTCCACTTT
CDR3: CASSPQTGNNSPLHF

size: .
J: TRBJ1-3
D: .
V: TRBV6-5
DNA: TGTGCCAGCAGTAACAGGGTTTACTCTGGAAACACCATATATTTT
CDR3: CASSNRVYSGNTIYF

size: .
J: TRBJ1-3
D: TRBD1
V: TRBV19
DNA: TGTGCCAGTAGTCTCCCTGACAGGGATGGAAACACCATATATTTT
CDR3: CASSLPDRDGNTIYF

size: .
J: TRBJ2-3
D: TRBD2
V: TRBV3-1/TRBV3-2
DNA: TGTGCCAGCAGCCAACAACTACTAGCGGGAGTGGCAGATACGCAGTATTTT
CDR3: CASSQQLLAGVADTQYF

size: .
J: TRBJ1-2
D: .
V: TRBV4-2
DNA: TGTGCCAGCAGCCAAGATGAGAATACTAACTATGGCTACACCTTC
CDR3: CASSQDENTNYGYTF

size: .
J: TRBJ2-2
D: TRBD1
V: TRBV5-1
DNA: TGCGCCAGCAGCTTGGACGGGACAGGGTACACCGGGGAGCTGTTTTTT
CDR3: CASSLDGTGYTGELFF

size: .
J: TRBJ2-5
D: TRBD1
V: TRBV5-6
DNA: TGTGCCAGCAGACCTCGACAGGGGCTAAACCAAGAGACCCAGTACTTC
CDR3: CASRPRQGLNQETQYF

size: .
J: TRBJ1-5
D: .
V: TRBV5-6
DNA: TGTGCCAGCAGCTTGTATACGGGTAGCAATCAGCCCCAGCATTTT
CDR3: CASSLYTGSNQPQHF

size: few
J: TRBJ2-2
D: .
V: TRBV21-1
DNA: TGTGCCAGCAGCCCCTCGGGACTAGCGGGAGTGGCCGGGGAGCTGTTTTTT
CDR3: CASSPSGLAGVAGELFF

size: .
J: TRBJ1-1
D: .
V: TRBV7-2
DNA: TGTGCCAGCAGCTTACAGGGGATTTACACTGAAGCTTTCTTT
CDR3: CASSLQGIYTEAFF

size: once
J: TRBJ1-5
D: .
V: TRBV28
DNA: TGTGCCAGCAGTTCCGGACACGGCCAGCCCCAGCATTTT
CDR3: CASSSGHGQPQHF

size: .
J: TRBJ1-2
D: .
V: TRBV5-6
DNA: TGTGCCAGCAGCTTTGGCGGATCTTATGGCTACACCTTC
CDR3: CASSFGGSYGYTF

size: .
J: TRBJ2-7
D: .
V: TRBV7-2
DNA: TGTGCCAGCAGCTTAGCTAGCGGAAGCTACGAGCAGTACTTC
CDR3: CASSLASGSYEQYF

size: .
J: TRBJ1-3
D: .
V: TRBV3-1/TRBV3-2
DNA: TGTGCCAGCAGCCAAGAACAGGGTTCCGGAAACACCATATATTTT
CDR3: CASSQEQGSGNTIYF